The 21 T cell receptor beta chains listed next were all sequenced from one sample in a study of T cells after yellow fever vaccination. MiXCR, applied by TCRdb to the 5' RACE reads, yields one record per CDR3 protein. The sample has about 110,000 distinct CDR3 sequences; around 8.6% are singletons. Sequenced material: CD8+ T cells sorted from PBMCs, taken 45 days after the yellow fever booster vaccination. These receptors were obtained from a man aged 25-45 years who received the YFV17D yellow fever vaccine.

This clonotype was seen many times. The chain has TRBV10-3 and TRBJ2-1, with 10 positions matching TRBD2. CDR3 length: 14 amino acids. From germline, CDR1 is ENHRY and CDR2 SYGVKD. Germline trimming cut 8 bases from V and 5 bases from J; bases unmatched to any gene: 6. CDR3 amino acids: CAIEAGGPDNEQFF. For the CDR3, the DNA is TGTGCCATCGAAGCGGGAGGGCCCGACAATGAGCAGTTCTTC.

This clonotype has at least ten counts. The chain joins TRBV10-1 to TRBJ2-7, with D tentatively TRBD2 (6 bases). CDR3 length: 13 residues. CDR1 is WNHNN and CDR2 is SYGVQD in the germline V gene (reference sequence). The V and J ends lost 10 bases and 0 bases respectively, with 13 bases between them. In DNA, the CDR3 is TGCGCCACCCAGGCGGGAAGCTCCTACGAGCAGTACTTC. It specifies CATQAGSSYEQYF.

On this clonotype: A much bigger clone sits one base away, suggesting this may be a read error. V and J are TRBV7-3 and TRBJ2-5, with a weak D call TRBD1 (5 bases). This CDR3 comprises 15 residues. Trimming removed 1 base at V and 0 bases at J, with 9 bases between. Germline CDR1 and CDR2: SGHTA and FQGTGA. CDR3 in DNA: TGTGCCAGCAGCTTAATAGGGGATCACCAAGAGACCCAGTACTTC. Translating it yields CASSLIGDHQETQYF.

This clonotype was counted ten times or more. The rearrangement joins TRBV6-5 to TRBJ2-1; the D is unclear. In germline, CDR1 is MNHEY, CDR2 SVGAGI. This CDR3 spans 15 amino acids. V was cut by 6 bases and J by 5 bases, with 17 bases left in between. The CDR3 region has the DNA TGTGCCAGCAGCGCCTGGGTCGGAAACCACAATGAGCAGTTCTTC. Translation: CASSAWVGNHNEQFF.

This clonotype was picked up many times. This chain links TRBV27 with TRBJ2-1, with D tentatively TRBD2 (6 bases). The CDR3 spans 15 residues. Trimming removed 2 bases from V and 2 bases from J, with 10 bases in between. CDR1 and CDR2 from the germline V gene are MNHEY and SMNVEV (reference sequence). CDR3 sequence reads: CASSLGGNPYNEQFF. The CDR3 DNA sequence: TGTGCCAGCAGTTTAGGGGGGAATCCCTACAATGAGCAGTTCTTC.

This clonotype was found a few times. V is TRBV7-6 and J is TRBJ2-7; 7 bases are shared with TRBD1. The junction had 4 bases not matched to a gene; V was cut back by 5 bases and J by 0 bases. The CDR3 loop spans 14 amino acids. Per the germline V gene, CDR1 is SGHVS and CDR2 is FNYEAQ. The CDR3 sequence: CASSQRDSSYEQYF. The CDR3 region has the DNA TGTGCCAGCAGCCAAAGGGACAGCTCCTACGAGCAGTACTTC.

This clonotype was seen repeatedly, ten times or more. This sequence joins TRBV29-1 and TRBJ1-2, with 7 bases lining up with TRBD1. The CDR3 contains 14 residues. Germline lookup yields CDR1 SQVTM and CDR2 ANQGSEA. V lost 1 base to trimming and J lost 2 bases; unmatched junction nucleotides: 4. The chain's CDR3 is CSVEATGTNYGYTF. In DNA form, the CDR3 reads TGCAGCGTTGAAGCGACAGGGACCAACTATGGCTACACCTTC.

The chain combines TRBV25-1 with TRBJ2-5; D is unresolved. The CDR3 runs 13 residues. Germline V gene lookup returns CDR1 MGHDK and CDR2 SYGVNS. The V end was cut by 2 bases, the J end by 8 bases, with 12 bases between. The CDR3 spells CASSEEQPSTQYF. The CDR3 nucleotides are TGTGCCAGCAGTGAAGAACAGCCCTCCACCCAGTACTTC.

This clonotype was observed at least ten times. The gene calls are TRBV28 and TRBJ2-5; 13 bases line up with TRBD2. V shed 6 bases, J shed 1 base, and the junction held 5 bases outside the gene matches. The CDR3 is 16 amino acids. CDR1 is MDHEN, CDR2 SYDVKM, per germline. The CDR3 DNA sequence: TGTGCCAGCAGCCTATGGACTAGCGGGAGCCAAGAGACCCAGTACTTC. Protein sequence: CASSLWTSGSQETQYF.

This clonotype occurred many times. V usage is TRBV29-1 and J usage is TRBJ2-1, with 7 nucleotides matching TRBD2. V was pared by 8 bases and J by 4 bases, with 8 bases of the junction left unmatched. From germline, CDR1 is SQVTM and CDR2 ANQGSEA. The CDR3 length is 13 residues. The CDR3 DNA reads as TGCAGCTCCCTGGGGGGGAGTTACAATGAGCAGTTCTTC. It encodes CSSLGGSYNEQFF.

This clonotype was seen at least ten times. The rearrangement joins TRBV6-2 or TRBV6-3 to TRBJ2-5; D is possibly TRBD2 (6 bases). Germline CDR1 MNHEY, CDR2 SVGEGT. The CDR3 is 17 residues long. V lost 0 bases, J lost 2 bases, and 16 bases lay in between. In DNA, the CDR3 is TGTGCCAGCAGTTACTCGTTCCCAAGTCGGGGGCAAGAGACCCAGTACTTC. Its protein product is CASSYSFPSRGQETQYF.

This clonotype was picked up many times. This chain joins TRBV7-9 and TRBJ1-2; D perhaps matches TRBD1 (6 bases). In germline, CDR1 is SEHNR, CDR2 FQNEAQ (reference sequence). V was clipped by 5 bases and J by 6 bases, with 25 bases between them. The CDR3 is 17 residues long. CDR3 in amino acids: CASSRNLRDNGRDGYTF. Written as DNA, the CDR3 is TGTGCCAGCAGCCGAAACCTCCGGGACAATGGGCGTGATGGCTACACCTTC. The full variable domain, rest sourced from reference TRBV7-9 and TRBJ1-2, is DTGVSQNPRHKITKRGQNVTFRCDPISEHNRLYWYRQTLGQGPEFLTYFQNEAQLEKSRLLSDRFSAERPKGSFSTLEIQRTEQGDSAMYLCASSRNLRDNGRDGYTFGSGTRLTVV.

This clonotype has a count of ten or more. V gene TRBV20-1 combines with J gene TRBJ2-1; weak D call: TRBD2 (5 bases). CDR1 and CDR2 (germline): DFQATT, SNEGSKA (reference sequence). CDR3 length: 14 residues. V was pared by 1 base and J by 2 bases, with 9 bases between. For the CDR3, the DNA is TGCAGTGCTAGAGGGCTAGCAGCCTACAATGAGCAGTTCTTC. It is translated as CSARGLAAYNEQFF.

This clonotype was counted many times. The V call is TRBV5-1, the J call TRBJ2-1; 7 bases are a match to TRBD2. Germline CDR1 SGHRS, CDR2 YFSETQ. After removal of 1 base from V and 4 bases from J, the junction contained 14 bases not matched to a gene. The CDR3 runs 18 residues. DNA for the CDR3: TGCGCCAGCAGCTTGCCGTTCGGCGGCGGGAGCATTTACAATGAGCAGTTCTTC. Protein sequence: CASSLPFGGGSIYNEQFF.

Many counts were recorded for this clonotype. The CDR3, as DNA: TGCAGCGTTACCGGGACACCGACCGGGGAGCTGTTTTTT. Protein sequence: CSVTGTPTGELFF. This chain joins TRBV29-1 and TRBJ2-2; tentative D call: TRBD1 (6 bases). CDR3 length: 13 amino acids. CDR1 and CDR2 from the germline V gene are SQVTM and ANQGSEA. V lost 5 bases, J lost 5 bases, and 12 bases lay in between.

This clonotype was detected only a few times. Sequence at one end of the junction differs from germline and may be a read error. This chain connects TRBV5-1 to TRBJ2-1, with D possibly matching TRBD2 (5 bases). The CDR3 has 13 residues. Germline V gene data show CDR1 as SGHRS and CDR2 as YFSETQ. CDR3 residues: CASSSDSYDEQFF. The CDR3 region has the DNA TGCGCCAGCAGCTCGGACTCCTACGATGAGCAGTTCTTC.

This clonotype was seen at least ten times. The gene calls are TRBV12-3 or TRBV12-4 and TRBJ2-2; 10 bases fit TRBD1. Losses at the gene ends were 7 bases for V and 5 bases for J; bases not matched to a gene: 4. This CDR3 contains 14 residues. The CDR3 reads CASTPGQGTGELFF. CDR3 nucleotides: TGTGCCAGCACTCCGGGACAGGGGACCGGGGAGCTGTTTTTT.

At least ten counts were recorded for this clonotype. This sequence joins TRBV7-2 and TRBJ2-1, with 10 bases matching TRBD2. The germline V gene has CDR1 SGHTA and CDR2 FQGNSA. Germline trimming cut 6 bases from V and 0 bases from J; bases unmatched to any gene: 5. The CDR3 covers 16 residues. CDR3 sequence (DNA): TGTGCCAGCAGTTCCTCTAGCGGGAGCTCCTACAATGAGCAGTTCTTC. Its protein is CASSSSSGSSYNEQFF.

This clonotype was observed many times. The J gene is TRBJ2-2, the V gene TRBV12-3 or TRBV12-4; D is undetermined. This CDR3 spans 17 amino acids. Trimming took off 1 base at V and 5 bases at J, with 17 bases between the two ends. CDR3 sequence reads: CASSLGQSVVATGELFF. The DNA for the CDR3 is TGTGCCAGCAGTTTAGGTCAGTCAGTGGTGGCGACCGGGGAGCTGTTTTTT.

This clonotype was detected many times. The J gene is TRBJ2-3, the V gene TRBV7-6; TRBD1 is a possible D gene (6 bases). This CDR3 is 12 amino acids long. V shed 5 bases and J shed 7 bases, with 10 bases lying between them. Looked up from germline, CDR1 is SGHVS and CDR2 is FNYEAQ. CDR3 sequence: CASSAQGYTQYF. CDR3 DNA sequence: TGTGCCAGCAGCGCCCAGGGGTATACGCAGTATTTT.

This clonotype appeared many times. Written as DNA, the CDR3 is TGTGCCAGCAGCTTATCTAACGGGGGACGCACAGATACGCAGTATTTT. Translation gives CASSLSNGGRTDTQYF. The genes are TRBV7-8 and TRBJ2-3; tentatively, D is TRBD2 (6 bases). Trimming left V 2 bases short and J 1 base short, with 13 bases between. CDR1 is SGHVS, CDR2 FQNEAQ, per germline. This CDR3 comprises 16 residues.